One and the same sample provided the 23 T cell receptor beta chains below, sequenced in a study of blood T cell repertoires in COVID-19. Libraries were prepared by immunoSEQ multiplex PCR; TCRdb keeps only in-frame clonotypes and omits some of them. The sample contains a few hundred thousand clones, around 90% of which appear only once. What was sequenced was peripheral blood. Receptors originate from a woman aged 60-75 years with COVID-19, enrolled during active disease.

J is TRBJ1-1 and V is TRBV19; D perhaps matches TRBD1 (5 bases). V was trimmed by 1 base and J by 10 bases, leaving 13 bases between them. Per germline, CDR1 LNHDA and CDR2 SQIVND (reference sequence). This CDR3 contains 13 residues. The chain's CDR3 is CASSIGGVQGAFF. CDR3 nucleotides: TGTGCCAGTAGTATAGGAGGCGTGCAGGGAGCTTTCTTT.

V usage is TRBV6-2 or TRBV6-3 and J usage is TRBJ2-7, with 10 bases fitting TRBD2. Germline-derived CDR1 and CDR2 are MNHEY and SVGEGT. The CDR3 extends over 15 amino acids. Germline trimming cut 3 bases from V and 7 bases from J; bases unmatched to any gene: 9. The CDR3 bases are TGTGCCAGCAGTTATACTAGCGGGAAATCGGGGGAGCAGTACTTC. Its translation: CASSYTSGKSGEQYF.

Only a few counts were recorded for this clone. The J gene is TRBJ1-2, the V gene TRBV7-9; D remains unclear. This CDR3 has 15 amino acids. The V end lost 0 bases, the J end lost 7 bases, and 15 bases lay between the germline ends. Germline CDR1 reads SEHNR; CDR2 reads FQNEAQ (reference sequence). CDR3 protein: CASSLATGGPVGYTF. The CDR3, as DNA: TGTGCCAGCAGCTTAGCCACCGGCGGGCCCGTTGGCTACACCTTC.

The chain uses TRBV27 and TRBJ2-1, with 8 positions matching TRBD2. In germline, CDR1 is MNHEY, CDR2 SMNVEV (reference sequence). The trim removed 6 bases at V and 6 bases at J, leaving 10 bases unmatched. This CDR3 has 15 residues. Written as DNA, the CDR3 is TGTGCCAGCAGCCCGTCGTTCCTAGCGGGCAATGAGCAGTTCTTC. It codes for CASSPSFLAGNEQFF.

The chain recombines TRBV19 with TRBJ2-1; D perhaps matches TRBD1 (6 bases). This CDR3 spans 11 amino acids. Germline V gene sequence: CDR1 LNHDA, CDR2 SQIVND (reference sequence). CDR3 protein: CATQGRDEQFF. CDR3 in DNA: TGTGCTACACAGGGAAGGGATGAGCAGTTCTTC.

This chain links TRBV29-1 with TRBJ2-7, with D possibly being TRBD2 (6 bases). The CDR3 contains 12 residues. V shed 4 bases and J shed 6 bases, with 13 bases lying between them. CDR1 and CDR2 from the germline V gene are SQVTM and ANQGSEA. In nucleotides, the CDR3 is TGCAGCGTTGCAGGGCCCGGGGGCGAGCAGTACTTC. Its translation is CSVAGPGGEQYF.

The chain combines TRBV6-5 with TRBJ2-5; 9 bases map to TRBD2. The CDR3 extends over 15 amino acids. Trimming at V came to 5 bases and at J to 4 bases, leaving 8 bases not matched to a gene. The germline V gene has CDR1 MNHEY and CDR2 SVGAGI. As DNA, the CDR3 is TGTGCCAGCAGTCGTAGCGGGAGCGGGGGAGAGACCCAGTACTTC. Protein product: CASSRSGSGGETQYF.

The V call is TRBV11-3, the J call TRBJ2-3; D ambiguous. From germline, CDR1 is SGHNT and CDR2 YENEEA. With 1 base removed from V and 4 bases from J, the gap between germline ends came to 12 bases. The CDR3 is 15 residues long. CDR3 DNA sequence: TGTGCCAGCAGCTTAGCTTTCCCCCCCGCAGATACGCAGTATTTT. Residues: CASSLAFPPADTQYF.

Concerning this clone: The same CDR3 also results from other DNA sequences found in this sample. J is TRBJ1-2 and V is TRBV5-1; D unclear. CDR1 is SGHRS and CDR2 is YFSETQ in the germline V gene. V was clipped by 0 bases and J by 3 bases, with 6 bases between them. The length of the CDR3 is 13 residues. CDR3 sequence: CASSLGADYGYTF. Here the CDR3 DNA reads TGCGCCAGCAGCTTGGGGGCAGACTATGGCTACACCTTC.

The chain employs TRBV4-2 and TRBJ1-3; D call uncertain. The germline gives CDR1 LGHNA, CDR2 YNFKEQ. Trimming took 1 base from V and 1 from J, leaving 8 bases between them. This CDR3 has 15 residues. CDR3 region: CASSQVSRSGNTIYF. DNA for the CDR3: TGTGCCAGCAGCCAAGTTTCCCGGTCTGGAAACACCATATATTTT.

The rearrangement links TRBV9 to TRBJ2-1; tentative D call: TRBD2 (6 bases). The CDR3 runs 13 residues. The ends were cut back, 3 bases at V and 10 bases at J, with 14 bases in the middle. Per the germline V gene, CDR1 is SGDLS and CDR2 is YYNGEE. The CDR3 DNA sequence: TGTGCCAGCAGCGCCGGGACTCAGGGAGAGCAGTTCTTC. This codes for CASSAGTQGEQFF. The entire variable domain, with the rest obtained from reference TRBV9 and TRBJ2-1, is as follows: DSGVTQTPKHLITATGQRVTLRCSPRSGDLSVYWYQQSLDQGLQFLIQYYNGEERAKGNILERFSAQQFPDLHSELNLSSLELGDSALYFCASSAGTQGEQFFGPGTRLTVL.

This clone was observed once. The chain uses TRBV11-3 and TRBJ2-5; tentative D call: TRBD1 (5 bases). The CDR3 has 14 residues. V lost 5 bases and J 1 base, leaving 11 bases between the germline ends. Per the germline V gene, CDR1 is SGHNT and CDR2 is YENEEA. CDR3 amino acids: CASSEAGFQETQYF. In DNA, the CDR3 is TGTGCCAGCAGCGAAGCAGGGTTCCAAGAGACCCAGTACTTC.

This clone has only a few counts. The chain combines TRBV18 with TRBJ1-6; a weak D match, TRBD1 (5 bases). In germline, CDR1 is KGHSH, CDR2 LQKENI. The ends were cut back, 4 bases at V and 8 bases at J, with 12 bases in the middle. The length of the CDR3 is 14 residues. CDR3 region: CASSRTGADSPLHF. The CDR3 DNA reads TGTGCCAGCTCACGTACAGGCGCCGATTCACCCCTCCACTTT.

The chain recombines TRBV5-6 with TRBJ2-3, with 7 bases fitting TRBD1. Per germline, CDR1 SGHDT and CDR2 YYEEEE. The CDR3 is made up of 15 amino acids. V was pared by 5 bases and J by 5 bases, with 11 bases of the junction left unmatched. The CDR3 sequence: CASRLGPRGIDTQYF. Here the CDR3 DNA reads TGTGCCAGCAGACTGGGCCCCAGGGGGATAGATACGCAGTATTTT.

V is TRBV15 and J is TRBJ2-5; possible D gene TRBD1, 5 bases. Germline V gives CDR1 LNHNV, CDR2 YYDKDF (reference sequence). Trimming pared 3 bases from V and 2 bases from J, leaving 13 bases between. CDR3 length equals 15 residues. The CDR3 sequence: CATSSHRTLQETQYF. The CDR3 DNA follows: TGTGCCACCAGCAGCCACAGGACGCTTCAAGAGACCCAGTACTTC. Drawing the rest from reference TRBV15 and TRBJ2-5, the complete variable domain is DAMVIQNPRYQVTQFGKPVTLSCSQTLNHNVMYWYQQKSSQAPKLLFHYYDKDFNNEADTPDNFQSRRPNTSFCFLDIRSPGLGDTAMYLCATSSHRTLQETQYFGPGTRLLVL.

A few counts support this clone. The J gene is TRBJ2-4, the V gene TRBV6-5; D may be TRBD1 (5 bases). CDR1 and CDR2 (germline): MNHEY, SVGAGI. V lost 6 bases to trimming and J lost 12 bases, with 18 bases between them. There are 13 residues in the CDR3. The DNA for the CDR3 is TGTGCCAGCAGACCCTCTTCGACAGTTAATCAGTACTTC. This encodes CASRPSSTVNQYF.

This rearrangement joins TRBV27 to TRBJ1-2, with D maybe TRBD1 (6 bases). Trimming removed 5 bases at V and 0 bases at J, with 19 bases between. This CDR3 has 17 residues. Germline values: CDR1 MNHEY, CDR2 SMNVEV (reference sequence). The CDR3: CASSPRKGGRANYGYTF. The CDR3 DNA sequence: TGTGCCAGCAGTCCCAGGAAGGGGGGGCGAGCTAACTATGGCTACACCTTC.

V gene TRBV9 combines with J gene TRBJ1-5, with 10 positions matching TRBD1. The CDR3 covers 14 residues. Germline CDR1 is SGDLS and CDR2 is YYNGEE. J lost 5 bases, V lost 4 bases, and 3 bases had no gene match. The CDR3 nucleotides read TGTGCCAGCAGCCGACAGGGGGCGTATCAGCCCCAGCATTTT. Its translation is CASSRQGAYQPQHF. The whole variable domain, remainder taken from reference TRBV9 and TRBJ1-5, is DSGVTQTPKHLITATGQRVTLRCSPRSGDLSVYWYQQSLDQGLQFLIQYYNGEERAKGNILERFSAQQFPDLHSELNLSSLELGDSALYFCASSRQGAYQPQHFGDGTRLSIL.

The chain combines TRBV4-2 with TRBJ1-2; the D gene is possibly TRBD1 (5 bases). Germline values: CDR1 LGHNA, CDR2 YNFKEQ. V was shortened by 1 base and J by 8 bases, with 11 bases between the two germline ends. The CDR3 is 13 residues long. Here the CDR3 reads CASSQGAGEGYTF. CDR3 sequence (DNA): TGTGCCAGCAGCCAAGGAGCGGGGGAAGGCTACACCTTC.

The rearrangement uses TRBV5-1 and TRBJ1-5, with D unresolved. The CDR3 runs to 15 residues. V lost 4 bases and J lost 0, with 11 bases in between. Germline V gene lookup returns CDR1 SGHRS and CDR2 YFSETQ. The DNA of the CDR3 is TGCGCCAGCAGCCCGGGTTACTATAGCAATCAGCCCCAGCATTTT. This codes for CASSPGYYSNQPQHF. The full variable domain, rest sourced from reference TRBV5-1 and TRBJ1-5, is KAGVTQTPRYLIKTRGQQVTLSCSPISGHRSVSWYQQTPGQGLQFLFEYFSETQRNKGNFPGRFSGRQFSNSRSEMNVSTLELGDSALYLCASSPGYYSNQPQHFGDGTRLSIL.

CDR3 sequence (DNA): TGTGCCAGCCGAACCCTAACAGAAGCTAATGAAAAACTGTTTTTT. Translation: CASRTLTEANEKLFF. The rearrangement uses TRBV6-5 and TRBJ1-4; D unclear. V lost 8 bases, J lost 3 bases, and 16 bases lay in between. This CDR3 contains 15 residues. Germline V gene data show CDR1 as MNHEY and CDR2 as SVGAGI.

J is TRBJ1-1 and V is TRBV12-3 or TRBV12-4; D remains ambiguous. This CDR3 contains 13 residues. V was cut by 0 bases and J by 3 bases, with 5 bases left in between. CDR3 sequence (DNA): TGTGCCAGCAGTTTAGCGCGTGACACTGAAGCTTTCTTT. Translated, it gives CASSLARDTEAFF.

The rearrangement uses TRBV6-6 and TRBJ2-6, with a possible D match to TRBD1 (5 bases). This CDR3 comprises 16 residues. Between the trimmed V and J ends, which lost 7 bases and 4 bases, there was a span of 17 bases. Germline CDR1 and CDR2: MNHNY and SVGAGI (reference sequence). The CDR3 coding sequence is TGTGCCAGCACCGCAAAAAGGGGTACCGGGGCCAACGTCCTGACTTTC. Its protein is CASTAKRGTGANVLTF.